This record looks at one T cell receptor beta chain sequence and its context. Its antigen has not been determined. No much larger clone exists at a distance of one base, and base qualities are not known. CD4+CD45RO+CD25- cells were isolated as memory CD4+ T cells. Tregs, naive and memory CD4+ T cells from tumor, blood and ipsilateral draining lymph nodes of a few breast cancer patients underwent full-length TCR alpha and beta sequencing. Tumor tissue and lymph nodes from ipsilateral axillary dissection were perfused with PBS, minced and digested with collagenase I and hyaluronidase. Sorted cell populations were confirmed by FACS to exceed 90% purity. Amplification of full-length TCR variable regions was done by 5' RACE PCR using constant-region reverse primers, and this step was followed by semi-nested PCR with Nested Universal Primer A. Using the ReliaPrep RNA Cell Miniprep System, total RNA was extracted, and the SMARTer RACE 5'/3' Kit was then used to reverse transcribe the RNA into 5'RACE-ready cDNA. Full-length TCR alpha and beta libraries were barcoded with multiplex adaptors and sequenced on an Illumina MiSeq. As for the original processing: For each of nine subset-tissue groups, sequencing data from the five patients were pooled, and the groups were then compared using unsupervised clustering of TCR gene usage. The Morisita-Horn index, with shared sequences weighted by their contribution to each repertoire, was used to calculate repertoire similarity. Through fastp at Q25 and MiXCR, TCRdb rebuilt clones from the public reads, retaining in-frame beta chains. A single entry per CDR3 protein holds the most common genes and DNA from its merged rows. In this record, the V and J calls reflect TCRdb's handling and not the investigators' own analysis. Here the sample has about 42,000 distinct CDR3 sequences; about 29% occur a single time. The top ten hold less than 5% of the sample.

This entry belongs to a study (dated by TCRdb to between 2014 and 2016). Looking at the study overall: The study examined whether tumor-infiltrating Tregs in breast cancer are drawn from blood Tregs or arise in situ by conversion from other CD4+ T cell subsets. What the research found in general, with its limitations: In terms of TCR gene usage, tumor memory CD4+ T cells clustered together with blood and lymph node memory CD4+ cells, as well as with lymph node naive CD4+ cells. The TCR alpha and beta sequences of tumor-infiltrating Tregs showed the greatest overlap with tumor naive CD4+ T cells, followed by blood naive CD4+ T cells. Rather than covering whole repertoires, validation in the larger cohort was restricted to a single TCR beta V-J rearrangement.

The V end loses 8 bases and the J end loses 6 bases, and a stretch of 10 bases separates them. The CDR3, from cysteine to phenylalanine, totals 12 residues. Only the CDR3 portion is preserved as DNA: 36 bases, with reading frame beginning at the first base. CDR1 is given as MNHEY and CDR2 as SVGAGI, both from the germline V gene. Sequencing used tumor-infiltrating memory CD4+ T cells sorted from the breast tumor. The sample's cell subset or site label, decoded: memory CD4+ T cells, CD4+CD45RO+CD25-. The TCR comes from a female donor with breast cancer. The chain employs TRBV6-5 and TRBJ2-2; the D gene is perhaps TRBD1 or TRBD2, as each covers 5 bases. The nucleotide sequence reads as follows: TGTGCCAGCTTTGGGGGTCCCGGGGAGCTGTTTTTT. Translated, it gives CASFGGPGELFF.